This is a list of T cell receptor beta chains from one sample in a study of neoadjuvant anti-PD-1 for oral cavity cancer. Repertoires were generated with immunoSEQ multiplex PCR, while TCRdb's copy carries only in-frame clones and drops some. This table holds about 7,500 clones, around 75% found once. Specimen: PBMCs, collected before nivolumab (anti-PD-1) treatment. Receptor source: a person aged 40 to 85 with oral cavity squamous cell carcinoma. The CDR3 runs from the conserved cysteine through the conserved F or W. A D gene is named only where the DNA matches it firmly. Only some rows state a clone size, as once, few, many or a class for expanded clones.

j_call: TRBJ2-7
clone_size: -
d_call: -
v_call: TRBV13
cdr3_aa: CASSLGRAYEQYF
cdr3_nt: TGTGCCAGCAGCTTAGGGAGGGCCTACGAGCAGTACTTC

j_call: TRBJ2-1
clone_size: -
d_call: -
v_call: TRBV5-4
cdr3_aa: CASSPPTQGNINEQFF
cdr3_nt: TGTGCCAGCAGCCCCCCCACACAGGGAAATATAAATGAGCAGTTCTTC

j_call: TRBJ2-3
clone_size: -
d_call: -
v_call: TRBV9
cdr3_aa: CASSVEEGSTQYF
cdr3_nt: TGTGCCAGCAGCGTCGAAGAGGGCAGTACGCAGTATTTT

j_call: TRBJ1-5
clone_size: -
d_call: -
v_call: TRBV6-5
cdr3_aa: CASSPFSNQPQHF
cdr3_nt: TGTGCCAGCAGCCCCTTCAGCAATCAGCCCCAGCATTTT

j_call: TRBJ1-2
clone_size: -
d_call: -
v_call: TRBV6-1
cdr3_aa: CASSYGDIPYTF
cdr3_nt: TGTGCCAGCAGCTACGGGGACATCCCCTACACCTTC

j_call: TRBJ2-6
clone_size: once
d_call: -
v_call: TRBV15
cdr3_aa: CATSGGSGANVLTF
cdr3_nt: TGTGCCACCTCCGGCGGCTCTGGGGCCAACGTCCTGACTTTC

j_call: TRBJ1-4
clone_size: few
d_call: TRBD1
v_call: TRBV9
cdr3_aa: CASSVAGTGGSEKLFF
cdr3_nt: TGTGCCAGCAGCGTAGCCGGGACAGGGGGCAGTGAAAAACTGTTTTTT

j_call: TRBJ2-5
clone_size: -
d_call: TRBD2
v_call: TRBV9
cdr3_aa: CASSVGALPSGRETQYF
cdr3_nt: TGTGCCAGCAGCGTAGGAGCCCTTCCCAGCGGGAGAGAGACCCAGTACTTC

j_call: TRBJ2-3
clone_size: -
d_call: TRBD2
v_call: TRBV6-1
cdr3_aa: CASSEAVRASGGASTDTQYF
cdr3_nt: TGTGCCAGCAGTGAAGCAGTTAGGGCTAGCGGGGGGGCAAGCACAGATACGCAGTATTTT

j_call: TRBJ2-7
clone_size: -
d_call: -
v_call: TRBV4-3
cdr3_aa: CASSQGVSLSYEQYF
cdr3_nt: TGCGCCAGCAGCCAAGGGGTGTCCCTCTCCTACGAGCAGTACTTC

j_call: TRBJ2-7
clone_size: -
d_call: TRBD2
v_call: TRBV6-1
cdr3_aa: CASSDSGVSYEQYF
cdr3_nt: TGTGCCAGCAGTGACAGCGGGGTCTCCTACGAGCAGTACTTC

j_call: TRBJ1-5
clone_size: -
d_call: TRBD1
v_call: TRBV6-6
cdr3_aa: CAHRGQGVNQPQHF
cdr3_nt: TGTGCCCATCGCGGACAGGGAGTTAATCAGCCCCAGCATTTT

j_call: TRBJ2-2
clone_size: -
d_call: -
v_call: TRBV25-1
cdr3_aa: CASSDPRTPFGELFF
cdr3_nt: TGTGCCAGCAGTGATCCCCGGACTCCTTTCGGGGAGCTGTTTTTT

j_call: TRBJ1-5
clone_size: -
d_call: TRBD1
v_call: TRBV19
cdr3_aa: CASTGTGDQPQHF
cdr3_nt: TGTGCCAGTACGGGGACAGGGGATCAGCCCCAGCATTTT

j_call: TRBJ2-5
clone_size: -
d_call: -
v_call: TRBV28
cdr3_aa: CASSPRPGEVETQYF
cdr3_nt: TGTGCCAGCAGTCCCCGACCGGGGGAGGTAGAGACCCAGTACTTC

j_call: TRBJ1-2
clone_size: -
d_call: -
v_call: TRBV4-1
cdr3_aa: CASSQQGEYTF
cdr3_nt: TGCGCCAGCAGCCAACAGGGCGAATACACCTTC

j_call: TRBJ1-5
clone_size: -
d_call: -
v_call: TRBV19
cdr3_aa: CASSIRDSRGHQPQHF
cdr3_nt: TGTGCCAGTAGTATACGAGACAGTAGAGGACATCAGCCCCAGCATTTT

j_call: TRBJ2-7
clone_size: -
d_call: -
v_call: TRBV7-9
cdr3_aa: CASSLAGLNYEQYF
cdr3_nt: TGTGCCAGCAGCTTAGCGGGACTCAACTACGAGCAGTACTTC

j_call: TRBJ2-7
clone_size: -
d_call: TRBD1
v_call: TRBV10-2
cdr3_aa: CASRDRGWNEQYF
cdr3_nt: TGCGCCAGCAGGGACAGGGGGTGGAACGAGCAGTACTTC

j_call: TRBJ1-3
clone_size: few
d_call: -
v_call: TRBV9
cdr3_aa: CASSLGVEQALSGNTIYF
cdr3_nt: TGTGCCAGCAGCCTAGGGGTTGAACAAGCGCTCTCTGGAAACACCATATATTTT

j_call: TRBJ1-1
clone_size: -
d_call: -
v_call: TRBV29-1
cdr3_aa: CSVEENEAEAFF
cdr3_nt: TGCAGCGTTGAAGAGAACGAAGCTGAAGCTTTCTTT

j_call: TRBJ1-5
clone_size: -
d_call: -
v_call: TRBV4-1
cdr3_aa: CASSLDINNQPQHF
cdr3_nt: TGCGCCAGCAGCCTTGACATAAACAATCAGCCCCAGCATTTT

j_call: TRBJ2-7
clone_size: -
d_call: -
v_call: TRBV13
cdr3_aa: CASSQRISYEQYF
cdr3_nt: TGTGCCAGCAGCCAGCGGATCTCCTACGAGCAGTACTTC

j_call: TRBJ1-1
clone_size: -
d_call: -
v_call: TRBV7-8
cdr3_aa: CASSPNLERRHTEAFF
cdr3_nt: TGTGCCAGCAGCCCTAATCTGGAGAGGAGGCACACTGAAGCTTTCTTT

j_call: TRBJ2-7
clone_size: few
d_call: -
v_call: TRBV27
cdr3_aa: CASSPRGGYEQYF
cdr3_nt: TGTGCCAGCAGTCCCCGAGGGGGCTACGAGCAGTACTTC

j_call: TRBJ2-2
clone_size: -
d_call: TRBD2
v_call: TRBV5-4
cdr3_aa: CASSLKTSGGTTGELFF
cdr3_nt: TGTGCCAGCAGCCTGAAAACTAGCGGGGGAACCACCGGGGAGCTGTTTTTT

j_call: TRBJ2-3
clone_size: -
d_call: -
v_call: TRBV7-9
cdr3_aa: CASSLRTDTQYF
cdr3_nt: TGTGCCAGCAGCTTAAGGACAGATACGCAGTATTTT

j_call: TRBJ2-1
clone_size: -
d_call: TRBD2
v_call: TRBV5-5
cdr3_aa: CASSLFSGTSGANEQFF
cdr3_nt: TGTGCCAGCAGCTTATTCTCCGGGACTAGCGGGGCTAATGAGCAGTTCTTC

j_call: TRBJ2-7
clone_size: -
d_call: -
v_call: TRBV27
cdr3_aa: CASSPRGGAPYEQYF
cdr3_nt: TGTGCCAGCAGCCCGAGGGGGGGGGCCCCCTACGAGCAGTACTTC

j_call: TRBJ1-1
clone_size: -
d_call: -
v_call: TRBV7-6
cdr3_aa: CASSSRMNTEAFF
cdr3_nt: TGTGCCAGCAGCTCTCGGATGAACACTGAAGCTTTCTTT

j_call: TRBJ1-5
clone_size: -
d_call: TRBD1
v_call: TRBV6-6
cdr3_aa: CASGEGGSGNQPQHF
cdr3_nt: TGTGCCAGCGGCGAAGGGGGCTCTGGCAATCAGCCCCAGCATTTT

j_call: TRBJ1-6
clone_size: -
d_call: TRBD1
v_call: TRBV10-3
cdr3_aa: CATKMGQENSPLHF
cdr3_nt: TGTGCCACCAAGATGGGACAGGAAAATTCACCCCTCCACTTT

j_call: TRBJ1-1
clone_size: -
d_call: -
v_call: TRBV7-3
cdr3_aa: CASSSLGNTEAFF
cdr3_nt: TGTGCCAGCAGCTCCCTCGGAAACACTGAAGCTTTCTTT

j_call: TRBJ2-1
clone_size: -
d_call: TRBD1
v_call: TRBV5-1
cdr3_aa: CASSLAERQGNEQFF
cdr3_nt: TGCGCCAGCAGCTTGGCAGAGAGACAGGGCAATGAGCAGTTCTTC

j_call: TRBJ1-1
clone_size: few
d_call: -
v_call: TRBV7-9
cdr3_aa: CASSVNRTNTEAFF
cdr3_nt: TGTGCCAGCAGCGTTAACAGGACGAACACTGAAGCTTTCTTT

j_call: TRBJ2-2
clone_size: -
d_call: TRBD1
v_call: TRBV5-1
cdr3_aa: CASSLDRGSTGELFF
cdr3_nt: TGCGCCAGCAGCTTGGACAGGGGGTCGACCGGGGAGCTGTTTTTT

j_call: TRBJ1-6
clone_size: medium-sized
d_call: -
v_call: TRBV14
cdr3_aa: CASNRSSPLHF
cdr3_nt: TGTGCCAGCAACCGGAGTTCACCCCTCCACTTT

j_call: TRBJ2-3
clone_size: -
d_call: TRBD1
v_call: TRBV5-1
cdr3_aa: CASSNRTGTDTQYF
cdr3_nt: TGCGCCAGCAGCAACCGGACAGGTACAGATACGCAGTATTTT

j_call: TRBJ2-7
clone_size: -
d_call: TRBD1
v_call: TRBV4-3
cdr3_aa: CASSRRTGYEQYF
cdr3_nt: TGCGCCAGCAGCCGCCGGACAGGGTACGAGCAGTACTTC

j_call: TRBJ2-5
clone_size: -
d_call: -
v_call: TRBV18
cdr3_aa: CASSPQETQYF
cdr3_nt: TGTGCCAGCTCACCACAGGAGACCCAGTACTTC

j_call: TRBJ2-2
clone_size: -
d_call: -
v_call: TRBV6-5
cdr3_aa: CASSYKGRPNTGELFF
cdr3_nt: TGTGCCAGCAGTTACAAGGGACGCCCTAACACCGGGGAGCTGTTTTTT

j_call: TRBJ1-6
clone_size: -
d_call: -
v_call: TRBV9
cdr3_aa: CASSSTGDIRVPLHF
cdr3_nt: TGTGCCAGCAGTTCCACCGGGGATATTCGGGTACCCCTCCACTTT

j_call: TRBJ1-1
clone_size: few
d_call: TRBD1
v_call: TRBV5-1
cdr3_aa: CASSLGQGSNKAFF
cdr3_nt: TGCGCCAGCAGCTTGGGACAGGGGTCGAACAAAGCTTTCTTT

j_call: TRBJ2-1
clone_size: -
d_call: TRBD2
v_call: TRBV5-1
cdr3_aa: CASSPGTSGYNEQFF
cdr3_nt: TGCGCCAGCAGTCCCGGGACTAGCGGTTACAATGAGCAGTTCTTC

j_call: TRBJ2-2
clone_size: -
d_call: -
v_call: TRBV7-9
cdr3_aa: CASSLRRGLNTGELFF
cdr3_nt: TGTGCCAGCAGCTTACGTAGAGGATTGAACACCGGGGAGCTGTTTTTT

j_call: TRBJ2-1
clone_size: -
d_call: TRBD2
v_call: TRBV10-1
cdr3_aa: CASSSSGVIDEQFF
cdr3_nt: TGCGCCAGCAGTTCTAGCGGGGTGATAGATGAGCAGTTCTTC

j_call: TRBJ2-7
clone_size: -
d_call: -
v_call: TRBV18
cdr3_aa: CASSPDSSYEQYF
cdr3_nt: TGTGCCAGCTCACCAGACAGCTCCTACGAGCAGTACTTC

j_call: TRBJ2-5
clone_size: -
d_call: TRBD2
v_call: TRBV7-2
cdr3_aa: CASSFTGGGETQYF
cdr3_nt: TGTGCCAGCAGCTTCACGGGGGGAGGAGAGACCCAGTACTTC

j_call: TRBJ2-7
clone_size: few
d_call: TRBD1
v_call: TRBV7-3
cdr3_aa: CASSPRGQGFEQYF
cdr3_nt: TGTGCCAGCAGCCCCAGAGGACAGGGGTTCGAGCAGTACTTC

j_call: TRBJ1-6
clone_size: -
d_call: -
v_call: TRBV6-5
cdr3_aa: CASSYSGHSYNSPLHF
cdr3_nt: TGTGCCAGCAGTTACTCGGGACACTCCTATAATTCACCCCTCCACTTT

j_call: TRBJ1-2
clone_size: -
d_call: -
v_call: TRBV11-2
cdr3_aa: CASSQGDYGYTF
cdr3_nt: TGTGCCAGCAGCCAAGGGGACTATGGCTACACCTTC

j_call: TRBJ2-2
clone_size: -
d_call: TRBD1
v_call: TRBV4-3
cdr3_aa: CASSQGTGRTGELFF
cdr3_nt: TGCGCCAGCAGCCAAGGGACAGGTCGGACCGGGGAGCTGTTTTTT

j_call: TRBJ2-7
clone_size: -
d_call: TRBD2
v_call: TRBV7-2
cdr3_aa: CASSQGLAASYEQYF
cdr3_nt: TGTGCCAGCAGCCAGGGACTAGCGGCGTCCTACGAGCAGTACTTC

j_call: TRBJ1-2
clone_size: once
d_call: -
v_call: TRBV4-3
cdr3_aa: CASSQDSVGAPYGYTF
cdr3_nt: TGCGCCAGCAGCCAAGATTCGGTGGGGGCCCCATATGGCTACACCTTC

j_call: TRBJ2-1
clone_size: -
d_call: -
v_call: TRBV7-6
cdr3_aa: CASSLGVRQASSYNEQFF
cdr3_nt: TGTGCCAGCAGCTTAGGGGTCCGACAGGCCTCATCCTACAATGAGCAGTTCTTC